One sample yielded the 9 T cell receptor beta chains listed below, sequenced in a study of T-cell reconstitution after alpha-beta-depleted transplantation in children. Unique molecular identifiers were used in preparing the TCRbeta library. TCRdb re-derived calls from the PCR reads in MiXCR, one entry per CDR3 protein. The sample holds some 840,000 distinct CDR3 sequences, roughly 15% seen once. The sample was PBMCs, mostly from graft donor cells, taken 360 days after TCRalphabeta/CD19-depleted stem cell transplant. The receptor source for this set is a male patient younger than 18 who had a stem cell transplant for acute lymphoblastic leukemia, so the T cells may come from the graft donor.

This clonotype was picked up a small number of times. V is TRBV5-6 and J is TRBJ1-4, with no clear D. Germline values: CDR1 SGHDT, CDR2 YYEEEE. This CDR3 is 14 amino acids long. Trimming took 5 bases from V and 14 from J, leaving 22 bases between them. The CDR3 reads CASRSLGGPPSLFF. The CDR3 bases are TGTGCCAGCAGGAGCTTAGGAGGGCCTCCTAGTCTGTTTTTT.

CDR3 amino acids: CASSQPTRHRSGGEQYF. The DNA of the CDR3 is TGCGCCAGCAGCCAACCCACACGACACCGTTCAGGGGGAGAGCAGTACTTC. This chain connects TRBV4-1 to TRBJ2-7; 7 bases agree with TRBD1. The CDR3 consists of 17 residues. CDR1 and CDR2 from the germline V gene are MGHRA and YSYEKL. With 2 bases clipped from V and 7 bases from J, the junction kept 17 bases outside the gene matches.

This clonotype was found many times. This chain links TRBV12-3 or TRBV12-4 with TRBJ2-3, with 8 bases aligning to TRBD2. V shed 7 bases and J 2 bases; nucleotides not matched to a gene: 14. This CDR3 comprises 17 residues. CDR3 protein: CASIKRGRSFSTDTQYF. The CDR3 DNA reads TGTGCCAGCATCAAGCGCGGGAGGTCCTTCTCCACAGATACGCAGTATTTT.

This clonotype was counted many times. The CDR3 region is CAISELERDTQYF. The CDR3 bases are TGTGCCATCAGTGAGCTGGAAAGAGATACGCAGTATTTT. The chain combines TRBV10-3 with TRBJ2-3; D gene uncertain. The germline V and J ends were trimmed by 2 bases and 5 bases, with 8 bases remaining between them. CDR3 size: 13 residues. Germline lookup yields CDR1 ENHRY and CDR2 SYGVKD.

This clonotype was found many times. The chain combines TRBV12-3 or TRBV12-4 with TRBJ1-1; D is uncertain. The CDR3 runs to 14 residues. Deletions cut 6 bases from V and 0 bases from J, with 11 bases between. The CDR3 sequence is CASRPGRVNTEAFF. CDR3 DNA: TGTGCCAGCAGACCCGGGAGAGTGAACACTGAAGCTTTCTTT.

This clonotype has only a few counts. The gene calls are TRBV5-1 and TRBJ1-1; perhaps TRBD1 as D (5 bases). The germline V gene has CDR1 SGHRS and CDR2 YFSETQ. The CDR3 covers 15 residues. V was trimmed by 4 bases and J by 1 base, leaving 14 bases between them. The CDR3 reads CASSKPGSPNTEAFF. The CDR3, as DNA: TGCGCCAGCAGCAAACCAGGGTCGCCGAACACTGAAGCTTTCTTT.

The chain is built from TRBV6-6 and TRBJ2-7, with 10 bases fitting TRBD2. With V trimmed by 10 bases and J by 3 bases, 3 bases remained unmatched. CDR3 length: 12 amino acids. The germline CDR1 and CDR2 sequences are MNHNY and SVGAGI (reference sequence). The CDR3 sequence is CATLAGGYEQYF. The CDR3 region has the DNA TGTGCCACCTTAGCGGGAGGCTACGAGCAGTACTTC.

The rearrangement links TRBV3-1 to TRBJ2-1, with D unresolved. This CDR3 has 16 residues. The germline V and J ends were trimmed by 1 base and 1 base, with 11 bases remaining between them. Per the germline V gene, CDR1 is LGHDT and CDR2 is YNNKEL (reference sequence). The CDR3 region has the DNA TGTGCCAGCAGCCAAGGAGCTCGGAAGTCCTACAATGAGCAGTTCTTC. Translation gives CASSQGARKSYNEQFF.

In this sample, this clonotype turned up a few times. The V and J genes are TRBV6-6 and TRBJ2-1; 7 bases match TRBD1. V dropped 0 bases and J dropped 7; count of bases not matched to a gene: 0. The CDR3 is 13 residues long. Germline V lookup: CDR1 MNHNY, CDR2 SVGAGI (reference sequence). The CDR3 DNA reads as TGTGCCAGCAGTTACTCGACAGGGAATGAGCAGTTCTTC. This translates into CASSYSTGNEQFF.